The following is a T cell receptor (beta chain) sequence with its context. Its specificity is not known. V lost 10 bases to trimming and J lost 8 bases; unmatched junction nucleotides: 7. Germline V gene data show CDR1 as LNHDA and CDR2 as SQIVND (reference sequence). The CDR3 length is 13 residues. This specimen comes from a study of shared clonotypes between healthy human individuals. The study, taken as a whole, reports: Researchers found naive subsets generally carried larger estimated richness than memory subsets. Roughly 5% was the fraction of naive CD4 clonotypes found shared across several donors.

Authors' analysis steps: Filtering of immunoSEQ junctional sequences could not match full-length read filtering. Generated by immunoSEQ multiplex PCR, the TCRdb table keeps only in-frame clones and is missing some. The D gene and trimming were derived from the DNA, and the V and J assignments and clone size from that table. The sample contains roughly 660,000 clones, 90% of which appear only once. This TCR derives from a man between 18 and 29 years old in good health. Some clones in this sample may be carry-over from other donors' samples. Material: memory CD8+ T cells from PBMCs. Subset described: CD45RO+ cells pooled with CCR7-negative TemRA cells. This chain connects TRBV19 to TRBJ1-4; 10 nucleotides align to TRBD1. The chain's CDR3 is CATRDRGLEKLFF. CDR3 in DNA: TGTGCCACCCGGGACAGGGGATTAGAAAAACTGTTTTTT.